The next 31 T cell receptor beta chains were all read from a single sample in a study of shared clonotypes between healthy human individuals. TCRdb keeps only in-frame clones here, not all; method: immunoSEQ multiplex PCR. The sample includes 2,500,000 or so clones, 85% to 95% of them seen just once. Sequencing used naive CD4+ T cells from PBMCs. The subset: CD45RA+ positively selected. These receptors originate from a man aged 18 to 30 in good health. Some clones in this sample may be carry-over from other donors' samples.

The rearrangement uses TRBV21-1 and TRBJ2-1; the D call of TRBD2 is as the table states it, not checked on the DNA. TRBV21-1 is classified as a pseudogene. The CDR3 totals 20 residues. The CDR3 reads CASSKDSGISAIYSYNEQFF. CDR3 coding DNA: TGTGCCAGCAGCAAAGATAGCGGGATCTCGGCGATATACTCCTACAATGAGCAGTTCTTC.

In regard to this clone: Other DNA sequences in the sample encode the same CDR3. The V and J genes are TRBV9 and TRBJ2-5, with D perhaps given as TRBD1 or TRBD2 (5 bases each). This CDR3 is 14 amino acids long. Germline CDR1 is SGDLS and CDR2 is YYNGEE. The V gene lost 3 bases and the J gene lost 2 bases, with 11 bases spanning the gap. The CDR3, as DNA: TGTGCCAGCAGCGCGGGGCAGGCACAAGAGACCCAGTACTTC. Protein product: CASSAGQAQETQYF.

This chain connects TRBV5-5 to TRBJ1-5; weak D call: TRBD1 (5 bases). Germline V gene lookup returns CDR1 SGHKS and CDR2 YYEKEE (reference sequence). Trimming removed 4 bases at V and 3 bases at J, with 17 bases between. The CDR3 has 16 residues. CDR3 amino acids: CASSPARGTYNQPQHF. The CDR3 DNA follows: TGTGCCAGCAGCCCTGCGAGAGGGACTTACAATCAGCCCCAGCATTTT.

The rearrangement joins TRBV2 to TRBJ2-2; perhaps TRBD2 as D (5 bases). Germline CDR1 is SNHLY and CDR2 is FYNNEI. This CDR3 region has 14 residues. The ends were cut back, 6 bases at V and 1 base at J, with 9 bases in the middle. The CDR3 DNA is TGTGCCAGCAGCGCCGGGAAGAACACCGGGGAGCTGTTTTTT. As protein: CASSAGKNTGELFF.

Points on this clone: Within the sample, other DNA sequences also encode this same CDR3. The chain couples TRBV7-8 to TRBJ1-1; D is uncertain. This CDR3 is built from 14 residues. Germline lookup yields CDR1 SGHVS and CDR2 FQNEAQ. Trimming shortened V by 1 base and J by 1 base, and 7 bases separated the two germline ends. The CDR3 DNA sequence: TGTGCCAGCAGCTTAGTGCACGGGAACACTGAAGCTTTCTTT. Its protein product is CASSLVHGNTEAFF.

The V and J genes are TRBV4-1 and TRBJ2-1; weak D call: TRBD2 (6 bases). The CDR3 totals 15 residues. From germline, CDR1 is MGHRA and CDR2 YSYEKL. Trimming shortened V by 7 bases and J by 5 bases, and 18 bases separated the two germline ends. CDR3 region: CASTPARRADNEQFF. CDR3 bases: TGCGCCAGCACCCCGGCTAGGAGGGCCGACAATGAGCAGTTCTTC.

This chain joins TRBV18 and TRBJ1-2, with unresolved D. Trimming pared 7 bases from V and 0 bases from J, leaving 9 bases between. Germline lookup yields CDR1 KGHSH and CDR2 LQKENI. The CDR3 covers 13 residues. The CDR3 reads CASLEGTNYGYTF. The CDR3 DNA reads TGTGCCAGCTTAGAGGGAACTAACTATGGCTACACCTTC.

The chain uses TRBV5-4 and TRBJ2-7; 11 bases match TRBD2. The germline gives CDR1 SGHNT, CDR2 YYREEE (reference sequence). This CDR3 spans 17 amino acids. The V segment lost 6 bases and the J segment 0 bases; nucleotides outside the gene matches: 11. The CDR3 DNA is TGTGCCAGCACACACGGGACTAGCGGAAGAGGCTCCTACGAGCAGTACTTC. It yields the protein CASTHGTSGRGSYEQYF.

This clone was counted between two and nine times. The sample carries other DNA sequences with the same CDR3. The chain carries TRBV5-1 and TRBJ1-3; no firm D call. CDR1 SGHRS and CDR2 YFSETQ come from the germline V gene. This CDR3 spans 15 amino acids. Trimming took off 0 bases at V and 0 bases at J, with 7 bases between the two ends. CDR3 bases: TGCGCCAGCAGCTTGGATGGGTACTCTGGAAACACCATATATTTT. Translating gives CASSLDGYSGNTIYF.

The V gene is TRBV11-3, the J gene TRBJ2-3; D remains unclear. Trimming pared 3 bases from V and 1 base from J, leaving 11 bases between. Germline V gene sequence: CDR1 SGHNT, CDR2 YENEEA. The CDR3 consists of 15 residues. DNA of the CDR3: TGTGCCAGCAGCTTCTCCGCCTTGGGCACAGATACGCAGTATTTT. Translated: CASSFSALGTDTQYF.

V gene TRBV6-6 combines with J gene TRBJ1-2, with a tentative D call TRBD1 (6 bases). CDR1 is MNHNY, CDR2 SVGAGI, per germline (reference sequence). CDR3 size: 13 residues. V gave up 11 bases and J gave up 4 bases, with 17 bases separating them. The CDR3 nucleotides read TGTGCCGGCCAAAGGGGGGGCTCCTATGGCTACACCTTC. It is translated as CAGQRGGSYGYTF.

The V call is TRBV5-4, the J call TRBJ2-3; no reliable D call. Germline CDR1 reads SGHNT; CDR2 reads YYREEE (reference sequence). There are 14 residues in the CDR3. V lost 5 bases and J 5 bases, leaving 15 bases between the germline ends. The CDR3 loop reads CASRPRPRVDTQYF. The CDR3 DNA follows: TGTGCCAGCAGACCTCGGCCTAGAGTAGATACGCAGTATTTT.

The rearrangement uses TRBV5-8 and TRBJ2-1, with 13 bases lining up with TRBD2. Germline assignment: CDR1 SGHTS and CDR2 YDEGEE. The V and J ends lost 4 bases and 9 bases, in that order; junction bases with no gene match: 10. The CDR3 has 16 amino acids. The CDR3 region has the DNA TGTGCCAGCAGCCCCCGAGGACTAGCGGGGGAGGGTGAGCAGTTCTTC. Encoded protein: CASSPRGLAGEGEQFF. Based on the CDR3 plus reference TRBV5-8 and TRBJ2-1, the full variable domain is EAGVTQSPTHLIKTRGQQATLRCSPISGHTSVYWYQQALGLGLQFLLWYDEGEERNRGNFPPRFSGRQFPNYSSELNVNALELEDSALYLCASSPRGLAGEGEQFFGPGTRLTVL.

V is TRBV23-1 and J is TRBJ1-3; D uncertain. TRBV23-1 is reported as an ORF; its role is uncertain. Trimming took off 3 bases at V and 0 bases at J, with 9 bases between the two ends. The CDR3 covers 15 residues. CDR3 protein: CASSHGVVSGNTIYF. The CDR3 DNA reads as TGCGCCAGCAGTCACGGGGTTGTCTCTGGAAACACCATATATTTT.

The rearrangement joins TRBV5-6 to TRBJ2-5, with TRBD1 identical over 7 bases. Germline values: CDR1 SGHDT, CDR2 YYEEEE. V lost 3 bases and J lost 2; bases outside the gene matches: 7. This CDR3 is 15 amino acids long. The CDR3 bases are TGTGCCAGCAGCTGGCCGGGGACAGCTCAAGAGACCCAGTACTTC. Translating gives CASSWPGTAQETQYF. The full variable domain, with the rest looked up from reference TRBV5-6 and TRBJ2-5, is DAGVTQSPTHLIKTRGQQVTLRCSPKSGHDTVSWYQQALGQGPQFIFQYYEEEERQRGNFPDRFSGHQFPNYSSELNVNALLLGDSALYLCASSWPGTAQETQYFGPGTRLLVL.

Here the CDR3 reads CASSHRQGRNYGYTF. CDR3 sequence (DNA): TGCGCCAGCAGCCATAGACAGGGGAGGAACTATGGCTACACCTTC. The V and J genes are TRBV4-3 and TRBJ1-2, with 8 bases that match TRBD1. Germline-derived CDR1 and CDR2 are LGHNA and YSLEER. CDR3 length: 15 amino acids. The V gene end was trimmed by 3 bases and the J gene end by 2 bases; junction bases not matched to a gene: 5.

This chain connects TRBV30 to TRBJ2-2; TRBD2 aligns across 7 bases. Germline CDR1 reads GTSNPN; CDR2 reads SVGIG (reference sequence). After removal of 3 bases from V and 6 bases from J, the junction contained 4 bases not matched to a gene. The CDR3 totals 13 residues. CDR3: CAWRPTSAGELFF. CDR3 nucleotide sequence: TGTGCCTGGAGACCCACTAGCGCCGGGGAGCTGTTTTTT.

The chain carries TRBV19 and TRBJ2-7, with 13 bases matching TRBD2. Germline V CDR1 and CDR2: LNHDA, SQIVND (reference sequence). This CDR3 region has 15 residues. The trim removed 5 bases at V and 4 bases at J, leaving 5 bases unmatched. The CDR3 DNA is TGTGCCAGTAGTCGGACTAGCGGGAGTTGGTACGAGCAGTACTTC. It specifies CASSRTSGSWYEQYF. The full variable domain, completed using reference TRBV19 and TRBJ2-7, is DGGITQSPKYLFRKEGQNVTLSCEQNLNHDAMYWYRQDPGQGLRLIYYSQIVNDFQKGDIAEGYSVSREKKESFPLTVTSAQKNPTAFYLCASSRTSGSWYEQYFGPGTRLTVT.

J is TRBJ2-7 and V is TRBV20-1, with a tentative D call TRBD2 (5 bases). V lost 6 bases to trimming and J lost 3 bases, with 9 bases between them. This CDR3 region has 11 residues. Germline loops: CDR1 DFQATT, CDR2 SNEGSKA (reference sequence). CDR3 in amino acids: CSAQTSYEQYF. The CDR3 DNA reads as TGCAGTGCGCAAACTAGCTACGAGCAGTACTTC.

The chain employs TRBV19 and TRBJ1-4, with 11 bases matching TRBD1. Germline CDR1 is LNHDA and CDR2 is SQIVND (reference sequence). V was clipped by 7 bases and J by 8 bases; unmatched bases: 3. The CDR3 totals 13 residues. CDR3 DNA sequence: TGTGCCAGTACGGACAGGGGGCGCGAAAAACTGTTTTTT. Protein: CASTDRGREKLFF.

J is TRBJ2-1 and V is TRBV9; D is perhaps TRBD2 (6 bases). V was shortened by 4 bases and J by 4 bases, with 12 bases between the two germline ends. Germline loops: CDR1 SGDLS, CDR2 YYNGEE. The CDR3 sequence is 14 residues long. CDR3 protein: CASSRDFTYNEQFF. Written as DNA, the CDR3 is TGTGCCAGCAGCCGGGACTTCACGTACAATGAGCAGTTCTTC.

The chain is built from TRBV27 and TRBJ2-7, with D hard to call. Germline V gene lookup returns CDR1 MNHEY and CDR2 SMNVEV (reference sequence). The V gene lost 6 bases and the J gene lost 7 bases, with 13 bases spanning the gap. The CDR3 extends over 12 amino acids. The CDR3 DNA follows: TGTGCCAGCAGATCGGCTTTGGGGGAGCAGTACTTC. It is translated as CASRSALGEQYF.

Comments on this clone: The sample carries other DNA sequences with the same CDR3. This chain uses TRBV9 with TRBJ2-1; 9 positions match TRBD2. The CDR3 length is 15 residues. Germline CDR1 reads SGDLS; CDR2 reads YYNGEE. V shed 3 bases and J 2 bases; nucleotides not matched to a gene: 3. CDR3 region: CASSAGTSPYNEQFF. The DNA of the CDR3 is TGTGCCAGCAGCGCCGGGACTAGCCCCTACAATGAGCAGTTCTTC. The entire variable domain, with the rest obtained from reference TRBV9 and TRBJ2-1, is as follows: DSGVTQTPKHLITATGQRVTLRCSPRSGDLSVYWYQQSLDQGLQFLIQYYNGEERAKGNILERFSAQQFPDLHSELNLSSLELGDSALYFCASSAGTSPYNEQFFGPGTRLTVL.

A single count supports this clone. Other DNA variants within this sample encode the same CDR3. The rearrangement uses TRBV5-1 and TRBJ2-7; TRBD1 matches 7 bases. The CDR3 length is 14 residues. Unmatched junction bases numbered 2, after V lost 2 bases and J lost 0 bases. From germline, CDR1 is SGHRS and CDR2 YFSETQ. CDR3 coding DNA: TGCGCCAGCAGCTTACAGGGGTCCTCCTACGAGCAGTACTTC. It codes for CASSLQGSSYEQYF.

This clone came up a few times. The CDR3 is CASSSRPNYGYTF. The DNA of the CDR3 is TGTGCCAGCAGTTCCAGGCCAAACTATGGCTACACCTTC. The chain is built from TRBV6-6 and TRBJ1-2; D remains unclear. Germline loops: CDR1 MNHNY, CDR2 SVGAGI (reference sequence). The CDR3 extends over 13 amino acids. V lost 4 bases and J 2 bases, leaving 8 bases between the germline ends.

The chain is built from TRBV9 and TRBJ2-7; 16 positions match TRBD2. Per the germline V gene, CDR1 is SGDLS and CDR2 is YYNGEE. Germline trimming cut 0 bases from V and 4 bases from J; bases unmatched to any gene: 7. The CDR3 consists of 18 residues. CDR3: CASSVGWGLAGGPYEQYF. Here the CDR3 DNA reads TGTGCCAGCAGCGTAGGTTGGGGACTAGCGGGAGGGCCTTACGAGCAGTACTTC.

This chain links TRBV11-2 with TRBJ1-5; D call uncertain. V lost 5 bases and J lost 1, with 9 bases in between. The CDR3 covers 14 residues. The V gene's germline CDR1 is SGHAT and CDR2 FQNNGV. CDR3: CASSHGGSNQPQHF. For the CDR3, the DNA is TGTGCCAGCAGCCACGGAGGAAGCAATCAGCCCCAGCATTTT.

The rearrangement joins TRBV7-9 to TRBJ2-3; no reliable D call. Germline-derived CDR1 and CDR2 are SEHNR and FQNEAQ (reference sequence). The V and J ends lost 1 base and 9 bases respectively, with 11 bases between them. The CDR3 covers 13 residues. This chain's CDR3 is CASSLVGVMTQYF. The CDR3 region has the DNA TGTGCCAGCAGCTTAGTGGGCGTGATGACGCAGTATTTT.

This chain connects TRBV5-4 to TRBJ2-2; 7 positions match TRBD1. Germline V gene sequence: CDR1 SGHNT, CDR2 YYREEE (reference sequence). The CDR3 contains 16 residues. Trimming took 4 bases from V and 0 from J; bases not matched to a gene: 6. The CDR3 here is CASSPRGQSNTGELFF. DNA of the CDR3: TGTGCCAGCAGCCCCAGGGGACAGTCGAACACCGGGGAGCTGTTTTTT. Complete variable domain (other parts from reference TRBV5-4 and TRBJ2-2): ETGVTQSPTHLIKTRGQQVTLRCSSQSGHNTVSWYQQALGQGPQFIFQYYREEENGRGNFPPRFSGLQFPNYSSELNVNALELDDSALYLCASSPRGQSNTGELFFGEGSRLTVL.

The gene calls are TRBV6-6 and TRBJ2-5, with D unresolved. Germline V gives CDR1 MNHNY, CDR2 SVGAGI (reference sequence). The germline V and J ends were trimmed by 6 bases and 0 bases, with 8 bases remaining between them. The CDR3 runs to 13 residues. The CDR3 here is CASSPRDQETQYF. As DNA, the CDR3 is TGTGCCAGCAGCCCTAGAGACCAAGAGACCCAGTACTTC.

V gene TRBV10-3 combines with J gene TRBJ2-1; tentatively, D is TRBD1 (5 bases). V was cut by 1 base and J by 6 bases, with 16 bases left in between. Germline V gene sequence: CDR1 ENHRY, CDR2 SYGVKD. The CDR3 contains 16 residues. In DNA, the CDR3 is TGTGCCATCAGTGAGTGGGAATCAGGGATTGGCAATGAGCAGTTCTTC. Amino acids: CAISEWESGIGNEQFF.